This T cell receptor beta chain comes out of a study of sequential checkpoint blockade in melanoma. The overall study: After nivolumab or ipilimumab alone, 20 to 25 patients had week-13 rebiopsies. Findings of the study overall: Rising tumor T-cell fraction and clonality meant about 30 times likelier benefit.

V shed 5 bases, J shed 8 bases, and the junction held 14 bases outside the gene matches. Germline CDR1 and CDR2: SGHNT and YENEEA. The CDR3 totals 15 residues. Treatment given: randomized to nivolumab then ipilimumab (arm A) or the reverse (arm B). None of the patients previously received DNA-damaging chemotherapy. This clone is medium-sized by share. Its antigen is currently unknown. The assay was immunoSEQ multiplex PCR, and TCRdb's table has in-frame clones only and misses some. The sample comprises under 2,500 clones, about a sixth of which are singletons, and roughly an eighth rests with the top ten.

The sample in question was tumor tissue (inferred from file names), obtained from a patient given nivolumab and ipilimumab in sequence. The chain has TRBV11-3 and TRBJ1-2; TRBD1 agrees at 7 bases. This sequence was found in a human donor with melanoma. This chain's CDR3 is CASSPSGTVAGGYTF. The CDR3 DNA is TGTGCCAGCAGCCCGTCCGGGACAGTCGCGGGCGGCTACACCTTC.